The 20 T cell receptor beta chains in this list originate from one sample, sequenced in a study of human T cells and chemical hapten exposure. Time point specified: patch test 2, 6 weeks after DPC sensitization. Described treatment: therapeutic diphenylcyclopropenone sensitization with weekly scalp DPC. Via MiXCR, TCRdb re-called the RACE reads, giving one row per CDR3 protein. The profile shows approximately 89,000 distinct CDR3 sequences, 10% of them singletons. The sample here was whole blood, taken in connection with sensitization to the hapten diphenylcyclopropenone (DPC). All receptors come from a young woman with alopecia areata. Some clones in this sample may be carry-over from other donors' samples.

This clonotype appeared many times. The chain couples TRBV6-1 to TRBJ1-1; D uncertain. CDR1 MNHNS and CDR2 SASEGT come from the germline V gene. V was trimmed by 3 bases and J by 7 bases, leaving 15 bases between them. CDR3 size: 14 residues. As DNA, the CDR3 is TGTGCCAGCAGTGACGCCGCTGGTCTAAGTGAAGCTTTCTTT. Translation gives CASSDAAGLSEAFF.

Turning to this clonotype: A much larger clone differs from this one at a single base, so this may be a read error. The genes are TRBV20-1 and TRBJ2-5, with D tentatively TRBD1 (6 bases). CDR1 and CDR2 from the germline V gene are DFQATT and SNEGSKA (reference sequence). Trimming left V 6 bases short and J 5 bases short, with 22 bases between. This CDR3 region has 15 residues. The CDR3 DNA sequence: TGCAGTGCCACCTCTCCGGGACATGGGCACGAGACCCAGTACTTC. Its protein is CSATSPGHGHETQYF.

A word on this clonotype: One end of the junction is discordant with germline, which a read error may explain. This chain links TRBV7-9 with TRBJ1-2; TRBD1 is a possible D gene (5 bases). The CDR3 loop spans 17 amino acids. The V gene's germline CDR1 is SEHNR and CDR2 FQNEAQ (reference sequence). CDR3 nucleotide sequence: TGTGCCAGCAGCTTATTCCAACCTTGGCAGGGAAACTATGACTACACCTTC. Its protein is CASSLFQPWQGNYDYTF.

The chain uses TRBV23-1 and TRBJ2-4; D perhaps matches TRBD2 (7 bases). TRBV23-1 is labeled an ORF, and its function is uncertain. Trimming stripped 7 bases from V and 0 bases from J, with 19 bases between. The CDR3 contains 17 residues. CDR3 sequence: CASITRVGGEAKNIQYF. The DNA for the CDR3 is TGCGCCAGCATCACCCGCGTAGGGGGGGAAGCCAAAAACATTCAGTACTTC.

This clonotype was found many times. The chain links TRBV5-5 to TRBJ2-5, with 8 bases fitting TRBD2. The junction had 8 bases not matched to a gene; V was cut back by 0 bases and J by 1 base. Per the germline V gene, CDR1 is SGHKS and CDR2 is YYEKEE (reference sequence). The CDR3 sequence is 17 residues long. The CDR3 coding sequence is TGTGCCAGCAGCTTGGAATGGGTAGCGGGGACCCAAGAGACCCAGTACTTC. The encoded protein is CASSLEWVAGTQETQYF.

This chain uses TRBV28 with TRBJ1-3; TRBD1 agrees at 7 bases. Germline lookup yields CDR1 MDHEN and CDR2 SYDVKM. V shed 4 bases and J 2 bases; nucleotides not matched to a gene: 8. There are 16 residues in the CDR3. The CDR3 DNA reads TGTGCCAGCAGTTCTGCGACAGGGAAGACTGGAAACACCATATATTTT. This gives the protein CASSSATGKTGNTIYF. Full variable domain (outside the CDR3, taken from reference TRBV28 and TRBJ1-3): DVKVTQSSRYLVKRTGEKVFLECVQDMDHENMFWYRQDPGLGLRLIYFSYDVKMKEKGDIPEGYSVSREKKERFSLILESASTNQTSMYLCASSSATGKTGNTIYFGEGSWLTVV.

V gene TRBV24-1 combines with J gene TRBJ2-3; possibly TRBD2 for D (6 bases). Germline-derived CDR1 and CDR2 are KGHDR and SFDVKD. V lost 3 bases, J lost 2 bases, and 11 bases lay in between. This CDR3 region has 15 residues. The CDR3, as DNA: TGTGCCACCAGTGATCGACTAGTCGTCACAGATACGCAGTATTTT. This encodes CATSDRLVVTDTQYF.

The sample holds many counts of this clonotype. The chain has TRBV9 and TRBJ1-1; D is uncertain. With 0 bases removed from V and 2 bases from J, the gap between germline ends came to 8 bases. The CDR3 is 14 amino acids. Germline lookup yields CDR1 SGDLS and CDR2 YYNGEE. As DNA, the CDR3 is TGTGCCAGCAGCGTAGGTTCAGCAAACACTGAAGCTTTCTTT. Amino acid sequence: CASSVGSANTEAFF.

This clonotype was counted at least ten times. This chain connects TRBV6-2 or TRBV6-3 to TRBJ1-5; 10 bases match TRBD1. This CDR3 spans 14 amino acids. The trim removed 6 bases at V and 3 bases at J, leaving 2 bases unmatched. CDR1 and CDR2 from the germline V gene are MNHEY and SVGEGT. Written as DNA, the CDR3 is TGTGCCAGCAGACGACAGGGGGCCAATCAGCCCCAGCATTTT. It is translated as CASRRQGANQPQHF.

This clonotype was seen more than once but under ten times. The CDR3 coding sequence is TGCAGTGCTCCCAGTCCCATGGCCCTCCAAGAGACCCAGTACTTC. It codes for CSAPSPMALQETQYF. This chain uses TRBV20-1 with TRBJ2-5; no clear D. This CDR3 contains 15 residues. The V and J ends lost 5 bases and 1 base respectively, with 17 bases between them. Germline values: CDR1 DFQATT, CDR2 SNEGSKA (reference sequence).

This clonotype was seen a few times. The chain combines TRBV15 with TRBJ2-5; perhaps TRBD1 as D (5 bases). V was clipped by 1 base and J by 2 bases, with 8 bases between them. The germline V gene has CDR1 LNHNV and CDR2 YYDKDF (reference sequence). CDR3 length equals 14 residues. CDR3 protein: CATSRGQQQETQYF. For the CDR3, the DNA is TGTGCCACCAGCAGAGGACAGCAACAAGAGACCCAGTACTTC.

This clonotype has a count of ten or more. CDR3 region: CASSLFRSGGNTEAFF. In DNA, the CDR3 is TGTGCCAGCAGTTTATTTCGGTCAGGGGGTAACACTGAAGCTTTCTTT. V usage is TRBV28 and J usage is TRBJ1-1; TRBD1 matches 7 bases. The CDR3 contains 16 residues. Germline CDR1 is MDHEN and CDR2 is SYDVKM. The trim removed 1 base at V and 2 bases at J, leaving 7 bases unmatched.

This clonotype was seen at least ten times. For the CDR3, the DNA is TGCAGTGCCCACTACAATGAGCAGTTCTTC. Translation gives CSAHYNEQFF. The chain couples TRBV20-1 to TRBJ2-1; D remains ambiguous. This CDR3 comprises 10 residues. CDR1 is DFQATT, CDR2 SNEGSKA, per germline (reference sequence). The V and J ends lost 6 bases and 3 bases respectively, with 3 bases between them.

In its sample, this clonotype was seen many times. This chain links TRBV7-2 with TRBJ2-3; D gene unclear. Germline loops: CDR1 SGHTA, CDR2 FQGNSA. V was cut by 5 bases and J by 2 bases, with 5 bases left in between. The CDR3 spans 12 residues. Here the CDR3 DNA reads TGTGCCAGCAGCCCCTACACAGATACGCAGTATTTT. Encoded protein: CASSPYTDTQYF.

The CDR3 is CASSGQFNSNQPQHF. The CDR3 bases are TGTGCCAGCAGTGGACAGTTCAATAGCAATCAGCCCCAGCATTTT. This sequence joins TRBV6-1 and TRBJ1-5, with D possibly matching TRBD1 (5 bases). This CDR3 region has 15 residues. Germline lookup yields CDR1 MNHNS and CDR2 SASEGT. The germline V and J ends were trimmed by 4 bases and 0 bases, with 10 bases remaining between them.

The V gene is TRBV4-1, the J gene TRBJ2-3; 7 bases agree with TRBD2. J was trimmed by 2 bases and V by 7 bases; bases with no gene match: 9. Germline V lookup: CDR1 MGHRA, CDR2 YSYEKL. This CDR3 region has 15 residues. CDR3 in DNA: TGCGCCAGCAAGGGCCGACTAGCCTCCACAGATACGCAGTATTTT. Translated: CASKGRLASTDTQYF.

V gene TRBV18 combines with J gene TRBJ1-1, with 12 bases identical to TRBD1. Trimming removed 3 bases from V and 5 bases from J; junction bases left unmatched: 7. This CDR3 has 16 residues. Germline-derived CDR1 and CDR2 are KGHSH and LQKENI. The CDR3 spells CASSPGTGGGGTEAFF. The CDR3 nucleotides are TGTGCCAGCTCACCCGGGACAGGGGGCGGGGGAACTGAAGCTTTCTTT.

Ten or more counts support this clonotype. The chain couples TRBV28 to TRBJ2-1; D not resolved. Germline CDR1 is MDHEN and CDR2 is SYDVKM. V was clipped by 3 bases and J by 9 bases, with 12 bases between them. The CDR3 sequence is 13 residues long. Here the CDR3 reads CASSFTPDIEQFF. The CDR3, as DNA: TGTGCCAGCAGTTTTACCCCAGATATTGAGCAGTTCTTC. The complete variable domain, with remaining parts taken from reference TRBV28 and TRBJ2-1, reads DVKVTQSSRYLVKRTGEKVFLECVQDMDHENMFWYRQDPGLGLRLIYFSYDVKMKEKGDIPEGYSVSREKKERFSLILESASTNQTSMYLCASSFTPDIEQFFGPGTRLTVL.

This clonotype was observed many times. The V and J genes are TRBV20-1 and TRBJ2-1; D unclear. Germline V gene lookup returns CDR1 DFQATT and CDR2 SNEGSKA (reference sequence). The CDR3 is made up of 15 amino acids. The V end lost 4 bases, the J end lost 0 bases, and 13 bases lay between the germline ends. In nucleotides, the CDR3 is TGCAGTGCTAAGAAGGGTTCCAGCTCCTACAATGAGCAGTTCTTC. This encodes CSAKKGSSSYNEQFF.

Ten or more counts support this clonotype. The rearrangement joins TRBV29-1 to TRBJ2-1, with 8 bases matching TRBD2. With V trimmed by 7 bases and J by 3 bases, 5 bases remained unmatched. Germline CDR1 SQVTM, CDR2 ANQGSEA. The CDR3 length is 13 residues. Written as DNA, the CDR3 is TGCAGCGGACTAGCGCAAGACTACAATGAGCAGTTCTTC. As protein: CSGLAQDYNEQFF.